The rows below give T cell receptor beta chains drawn from one sample of a study of blood T cells in healthy people across ages. From the 5' RACE reads, TCRdb called clonotypes with MiXCR, one entry per CDR3 protein. The data show hundreds of thousands of distinct CDR3 sequences, around 48% seen once. Sequenced: blood. These TCRs come from a woman in her fifties or sixties in good health. CDR3s include the opening cysteine and the closing phenylalanine or tryptophan. Each record gives: V gene, J gene, clone size, D gene, CDR3 protein, CDR3 DNA. A D gene is named only where the DNA matches it firmly. The listing skips clone size in some rows; elsewhere it reads once, few, many or a size class.

v_call: TRBV7-9
j_call: TRBJ2-1
clone_size: .
d_call: .
cdr3_aa: CASSLVGTEQFF
cdr3_nt: TGTGCCAGCAGCTTAGTCGGGACTGAGCAGTTCTTC

v_call: TRBV9
j_call: TRBJ2-4
clone_size: .
d_call: .
cdr3_aa: CASSPEEGWSNIQYF
cdr3_nt: TGTGCCAGCAGCCCCGAAGAGGGCTGGAGTAACATTCAGTACTTC

v_call: TRBV29-1
j_call: TRBJ2-7
clone_size: few
d_call: .
cdr3_aa: CRERASYEQYF
cdr3_nt: TGCAGGGAGCGGGCCTCCTACGAGCAGTACTTC

v_call: TRBV7-9
j_call: TRBJ1-1
clone_size: .
d_call: TRBD1
cdr3_aa: CASSRRQGRLNTEAFF
cdr3_nt: TGTGCCAGCAGCCGCCGACAGGGGCGGTTGAACACTGAAGCTTTCTTT

v_call: TRBV7-9
j_call: TRBJ1-2
clone_size: few
d_call: TRBD1
cdr3_aa: CASSTQGAVGYTF
cdr3_nt: TGTGCCAGCAGCACACAGGGGGCGGTTGGCTACACCTTC

v_call: TRBV4-2
j_call: TRBJ2-3
clone_size: few
d_call: .
cdr3_aa: CASSQGGPDTDTQYF
cdr3_nt: TGTGCCAGCAGCCAAGGCGGGCCGGACACAGATACGCAGTATTTT

v_call: TRBV9
j_call: TRBJ1-1
clone_size: .
d_call: .
cdr3_aa: CASGSLGQNTEAFF
cdr3_nt: TGTGCCAGCGGGAGCCTGGGACAGAACACTGAAGCTTTCTTT

v_call: TRBV7-2
j_call: TRBJ1-2
clone_size: few
d_call: .
cdr3_aa: CASSSGQKYGYTF
cdr3_nt: TGTGCCAGCAGCTCTGGACAGAAGTATGGCTACACCTTC

v_call: TRBV12-3/TRBV12-4
j_call: TRBJ1-2
clone_size: once
d_call: .
cdr3_aa: CASSPTGHYGYTF
cdr3_nt: TGTGCCAGCAGCCCTACAGGGCACTATGGCTACACCTTC

v_call: TRBV9
j_call: TRBJ2-1
clone_size: .
d_call: .
cdr3_aa: CASSSRLAQGEQFF
cdr3_nt: TGTGCCAGCAGCTCCCGACTTGCCCAAGGCGAGCAGTTCTTC

v_call: TRBV7-2
j_call: TRBJ2-1
clone_size: .
d_call: .
cdr3_aa: CASSLGATGYNEQFF
cdr3_nt: TGTGCCAGCAGCTTAGGAGCCACGGGCTACAATGAGCAGTTCTTC

v_call: TRBV20-1
j_call: TRBJ2-5
clone_size: .
d_call: TRBD2
cdr3_aa: CSATQIELAEGVGETQYF
cdr3_nt: TGCAGTGCTACCCAGATAGAACTAGCGGAAGGTGTAGGGGAGACCCAGTACTTC

v_call: TRBV20-1
j_call: TRBJ2-5
clone_size: .
d_call: .
cdr3_aa: CSETSLTQETQYF
cdr3_nt: TGCAGTGAAACAAGCCTCACCCAAGAGACCCAGTACTTC

v_call: TRBV20-1
j_call: TRBJ1-2
clone_size: few
d_call: TRBD1
cdr3_aa: CSAGTGGAYTF
cdr3_nt: TGCAGTGCAGGGACAGGGGGCGCGTACACCTTC

v_call: TRBV28
j_call: TRBJ2-5
clone_size: .
d_call: TRBD1
cdr3_aa: CASSRQGIQEETQYF
cdr3_nt: TGTGCCAGCAGTCGACAGGGGATCCAAGAAGAGACCCAGTACTTC

v_call: TRBV6-6
j_call: TRBJ2-7
clone_size: .
d_call: .
cdr3_aa: CAGSSTSYEQYF
cdr3_nt: TGTGCCGGCAGTTCTACCTCCTACGAGCAGTACTTC

v_call: TRBV6-2/TRBV6-3
j_call: TRBJ1-5
clone_size: few
d_call: .
cdr3_aa: CASSDILGVWTQHF
cdr3_nt: TGTGCCAGCTCTGACATCCTCGGGGTTTGGACCCAGCATTTT

v_call: TRBV3-1
j_call: TRBJ1-5
clone_size: once
d_call: .
cdr3_aa: CASSPGRWGGNQPQHF
cdr3_nt: TGTGCCAGCAGCCCCGGACGTTGGGGTGGCAATCAGCCCCAGCATTTT

v_call: TRBV6-6
j_call: TRBJ1-2
clone_size: .
d_call: TRBD1
cdr3_aa: CASRLDRDGGYTF
cdr3_nt: TGTGCCAGCAGACTTGACAGGGACGGTGGCTACACCTTC

v_call: TRBV15
j_call: TRBJ2-7
clone_size: few
d_call: .
cdr3_aa: CATSKDLGNHHEQYF
cdr3_nt: TGTGCCACCAGCAAGGACTTAGGGAACCACCACGAGCAGTACTTC

v_call: TRBV29-1
j_call: TRBJ2-5
clone_size: few
d_call: TRBD2
cdr3_aa: CSVVAGGKTQYF
cdr3_nt: TGCAGCGTTGTAGCGGGGGGCAAGACCCAGTACTTC

v_call: TRBV11-2
j_call: TRBJ2-3
clone_size: .
d_call: .
cdr3_aa: CASSLEDFQYF
cdr3_nt: TGTGCCAGCAGCTTAGAGGATTTTCAGTATTTT

v_call: TRBV27
j_call: TRBJ2-1
clone_size: once
d_call: .
cdr3_aa: CASSLRSLPPYNEQFF
cdr3_nt: TGTGCCAGCAGTTTAAGGTCCCTCCCCCCCTACAATGAGCAGTTCTTC

v_call: TRBV29-1
j_call: TRBJ1-2
clone_size: .
d_call: .
cdr3_aa: CSVQDGPAGYTF
cdr3_nt: TGCAGCGTTCAGGACGGTCCAGCTGGCTACACCTTC

v_call: TRBV4-3
j_call: TRBJ2-2
clone_size: .
d_call: .
cdr3_aa: CASSLETGELFF
cdr3_nt: TGCGCCAGCAGCCTAGAGACCGGGGAGCTGTTTTTT

v_call: TRBV20-1
j_call: TRBJ1-5
clone_size: .
d_call: TRBD1
cdr3_aa: CSARGQGSNQPQHF
cdr3_nt: TGCAGTGCTAGAGGACAGGGAAGCAATCAGCCCCAGCATTTT

v_call: TRBV6-2/TRBV6-3
j_call: TRBJ2-3
clone_size: .
d_call: TRBD2
cdr3_aa: CASSHRTSGRISTDTQYF
cdr3_nt: TGTGCCAGCAGCCATCGGACTAGCGGGAGGATAAGCACAGATACGCAGTATTTT

v_call: TRBV29-1
j_call: TRBJ2-5
clone_size: many
d_call: TRBD2
cdr3_aa: CSVAGFAEGGQETQYF
cdr3_nt: TGCAGCGTCGCGGGATTCGCGGAGGGAGGGCAAGAGACCCAGTACTTC

v_call: TRBV20-1
j_call: TRBJ2-1
clone_size: once
d_call: .
cdr3_aa: CSASGRLLSYNEQFF
cdr3_nt: TGCAGTGCTAGCGGACGACTATTATCTTACAATGAGCAGTTCTTC

v_call: TRBV3-1
j_call: TRBJ2-7
clone_size: .
d_call: .
cdr3_aa: CASSQDRGKGSAHEQYF
cdr3_nt: TGTGCCAGCAGCCAAGATAGGGGTAAGGGATCGGCCCACGAGCAGTACTTC

v_call: TRBV7-2
j_call: TRBJ2-5
clone_size: .
d_call: TRBD2
cdr3_aa: CASSAGLAGNQETQYF
cdr3_nt: TGTGCCAGCAGCGCAGGACTAGCGGGGAACCAAGAGACCCAGTACTTC

v_call: TRBV12-3/TRBV12-4
j_call: TRBJ2-3
clone_size: .
d_call: .
cdr3_aa: CASSLYGPSTDTQYF
cdr3_nt: TGTGCCAGCAGTTTATACGGGCCTAGCACAGATACGCAGTATTTT

v_call: TRBV7-8
j_call: TRBJ2-2
clone_size: few
d_call: TRBD1
cdr3_aa: CASSFGQGGNTGELFF
cdr3_nt: TGTGCCAGCAGCTTCGGACAGGGAGGGAACACCGGGGAGCTGTTTTTT

v_call: TRBV7-9
j_call: TRBJ1-6
clone_size: .
d_call: TRBD1
cdr3_aa: CASSSQGTGRNSPLHF
cdr3_nt: TGTGCCAGCAGCAGCCAAGGGACAGGGCGGAATTCACCCCTCCACTTT

v_call: TRBV20-1
j_call: TRBJ1-1
clone_size: .
d_call: .
cdr3_aa: CSGKMGKNTEAFF
cdr3_nt: TGCAGTGGTAAAATGGGAAAAAACACTGAAGCTTTCTTT

v_call: TRBV4-1
j_call: TRBJ2-1
clone_size: .
d_call: TRBD2
cdr3_aa: CASREGRLADNEQFF
cdr3_nt: TGCGCCAGCAGGGAGGGGAGACTAGCGGACAATGAGCAGTTCTTC

v_call: TRBV4-3
j_call: TRBJ2-1
clone_size: .
d_call: TRBD1
cdr3_aa: CASSPEAGGSYNEQFF
cdr3_nt: TGCGCCAGCAGCCCCGAGGCAGGGGGCTCCTACAATGAGCAGTTCTTC

v_call: TRBV3-1
j_call: TRBJ1-4
clone_size: few
d_call: .
cdr3_aa: CASSPTSGQEKLFF
cdr3_nt: TGTGCCAGCAGCCCGACATCGGGGCAAGAAAAACTGTTTTTT

v_call: TRBV7-2
j_call: TRBJ2-3
clone_size: .
d_call: .
cdr3_aa: CASSLDYSPSTDTQYF
cdr3_nt: TGTGCCAGCAGCTTAGATTACAGCCCTAGCACAGATACGCAGTATTTT

v_call: TRBV12-3/TRBV12-4
j_call: TRBJ2-5
clone_size: .
d_call: TRBD1
cdr3_aa: CATTTGYETQYF
cdr3_nt: TGTGCCACCACGACAGGGTACGAGACCCAGTACTTC

v_call: TRBV20-1
j_call: TRBJ2-4
clone_size: .
d_call: .
cdr3_aa: CSASRARQNIQYF
cdr3_nt: TGCAGCGCGTCCAGGGCTCGACAAAACATTCAGTACTTC

v_call: TRBV7-6
j_call: TRBJ1-2
clone_size: .
d_call: .
cdr3_aa: CASGNDYGYTF
cdr3_nt: TGTGCCAGCGGGAACGACTATGGCTACACCTTC

v_call: TRBV28
j_call: TRBJ1-1
clone_size: .
d_call: .
cdr3_aa: CASSLNQGSNTEAFF
cdr3_nt: TGTGCCAGCAGTTTAAATCAGGGGTCGAACACTGAAGCTTTCTTT

v_call: TRBV4-3
j_call: TRBJ2-2
clone_size: .
d_call: .
cdr3_aa: CASSKGRMNTGELFF
cdr3_nt: TGCGCCAGCAGCAAGGGACGGATGAACACCGGGGAGCTGTTTTTT

v_call: TRBV27
j_call: TRBJ2-7
clone_size: once
d_call: TRBD1
cdr3_aa: CASSSGQGGTYEQYF
cdr3_nt: TGTGCCAGCAGTTCGGGACAGGGAGGCACCTACGAGCAGTACTTC

v_call: TRBV6-6
j_call: TRBJ2-3
clone_size: few
d_call: TRBD2
cdr3_aa: CASSGGGRVTDTQYF
cdr3_nt: TGTGCCAGCAGTGGCGGCGGGAGAGTCACAGATACGCAGTATTTT

v_call: TRBV7-2
j_call: TRBJ2-3
clone_size: .
d_call: .
cdr3_aa: CASSRPFPDTQYF
cdr3_nt: TGTGCCAGCAGCCGACCCTTCCCGGATACGCAGTATTTT

v_call: TRBV29-1
j_call: TRBJ2-1
clone_size: few
d_call: .
cdr3_aa: CSVVQIEQFF
cdr3_nt: TGCAGCGTTGTTCAGATCGAGCAGTTCTTC

v_call: TRBV20-1
j_call: TRBJ2-7
clone_size: .
d_call: .
cdr3_aa: CSARDRRGEQYF
cdr3_nt: TGCAGTGCTAGAGATCGGAGAGGCGAGCAGTACTTC

v_call: TRBV7-8
j_call: TRBJ2-5
clone_size: once
d_call: TRBD2
cdr3_aa: CASSLVTGTSGRGNEQYF
cdr3_nt: TGTGCCAGCAGCTTAGTTACCGGGACTAGCGGGAGGGGCAATGAGCAGTACTTC

v_call: TRBV20-1
j_call: TRBJ2-1
clone_size: once
d_call: .
cdr3_aa: CSASRLANEQFF
cdr3_nt: TGCAGTGCTAGTCGTCTAGCCAATGAGCAGTTCTTC

v_call: TRBV2
j_call: TRBJ2-5
clone_size: .
d_call: .
cdr3_aa: CASRVSYQETQYF
cdr3_nt: TGTGCCAGCAGAGTGAGTTATCAAGAGACCCAGTACTTC

v_call: TRBV29-1
j_call: TRBJ2-7
clone_size: .
d_call: TRBD2
cdr3_aa: CSVLTSGAFYEQYF
cdr3_nt: TGCAGCGTCTTGACTAGCGGGGCGTTCTACGAGCAGTACTTC

v_call: TRBV7-2
j_call: TRBJ2-7
clone_size: .
d_call: .
cdr3_aa: CASSLARWGYEQYF
cdr3_nt: TGTGCCAGCAGCTTAGCGAGGTGGGGCTACGAGCAGTACTTC

v_call: TRBV7-2
j_call: TRBJ2-5
clone_size: few
d_call: .
cdr3_aa: CASSRDTFRGETQYF
cdr3_nt: TGTGCCAGCAGTCGCGACACCTTTAGGGGGGAGACCCAGTACTTC

v_call: TRBV7-3
j_call: TRBJ2-5
clone_size: .
d_call: .
cdr3_aa: CASSLTSGAQYF
cdr3_nt: TGTGCCAGCAGCTTAACGTCCGGGGCCCAGTACTTC

v_call: TRBV7-2
j_call: TRBJ1-5
clone_size: .
d_call: TRBD1
cdr3_aa: CASSPGQAVSPQPQHF
cdr3_nt: TGTGCCAGCAGCCCAGGACAGGCGGTGTCCCCTCAGCCCCAGCATTTT

v_call: TRBV29-1
j_call: TRBJ2-3
clone_size: once
d_call: TRBD2
cdr3_aa: CSAMSLAGGRSTDTQYF
cdr3_nt: TGCAGCGCCATGTCCCTAGCGGGAGGCCGAAGCACAGATACGCAGTATTTT

v_call: TRBV5-1
j_call: TRBJ2-1
clone_size: .
d_call: TRBD1
cdr3_aa: CASSMGTVWDNEQFF
cdr3_nt: TGCGCCAGCAGCATGGGGACAGTTTGGGACAATGAGCAGTTCTTC